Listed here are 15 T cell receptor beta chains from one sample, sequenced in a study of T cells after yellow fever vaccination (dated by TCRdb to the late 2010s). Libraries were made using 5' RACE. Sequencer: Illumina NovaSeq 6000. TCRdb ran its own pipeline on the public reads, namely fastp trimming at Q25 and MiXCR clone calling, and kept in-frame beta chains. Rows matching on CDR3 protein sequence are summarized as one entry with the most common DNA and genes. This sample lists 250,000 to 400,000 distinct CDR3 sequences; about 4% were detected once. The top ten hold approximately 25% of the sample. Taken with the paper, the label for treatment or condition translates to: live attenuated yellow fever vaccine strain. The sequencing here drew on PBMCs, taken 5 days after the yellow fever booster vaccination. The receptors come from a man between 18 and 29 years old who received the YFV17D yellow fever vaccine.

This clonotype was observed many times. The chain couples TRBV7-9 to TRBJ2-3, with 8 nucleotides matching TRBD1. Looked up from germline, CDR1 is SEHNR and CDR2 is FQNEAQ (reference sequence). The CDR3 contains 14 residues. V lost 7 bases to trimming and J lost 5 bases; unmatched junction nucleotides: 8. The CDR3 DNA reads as TGTGCCAGCATCCCGACAGGGGAAGAAGATACGCAGTATTTT. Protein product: CASIPTGEEDTQYF. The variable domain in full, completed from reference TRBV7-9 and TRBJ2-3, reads DTGVSQNPRHKITKRGQNVTFRCDPISEHNRLYWYRQTLGQGPEFLTYFQNEAQLEKSRLLSDRFSAERPKGSFSTLEIQRTEQGDSAMYLCASIPTGEEDTQYFGPGTRLTVL.

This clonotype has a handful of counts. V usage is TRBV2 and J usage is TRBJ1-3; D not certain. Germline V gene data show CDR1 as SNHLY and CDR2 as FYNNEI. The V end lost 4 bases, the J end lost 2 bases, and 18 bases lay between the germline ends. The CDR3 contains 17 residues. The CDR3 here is CASSGAVRWAAGNTIYF. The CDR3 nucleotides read TGTGCCAGCAGTGGAGCGGTTCGATGGGCGGCTGGAAACACCATATATTTT.

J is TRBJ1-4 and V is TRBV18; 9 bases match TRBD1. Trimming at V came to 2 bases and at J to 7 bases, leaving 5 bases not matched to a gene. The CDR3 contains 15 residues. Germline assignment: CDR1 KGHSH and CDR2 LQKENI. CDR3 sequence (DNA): TGTGCCAGCTCACCAGAACAGGGGGCGGCTGAAAAACTGTTTTTT. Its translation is CASSPEQGAAEKLFF. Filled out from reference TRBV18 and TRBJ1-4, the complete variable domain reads NAGVMQNPRHLVRRRGQEARLRCSPMKGHSHVYWYRQLPEEGLKFMVYLQKENIIDESGMPKERFSAEFPKEGPSILRIQQVVRGDSAAYFCASSPEQGAAEKLFFGSGTQLSVL.

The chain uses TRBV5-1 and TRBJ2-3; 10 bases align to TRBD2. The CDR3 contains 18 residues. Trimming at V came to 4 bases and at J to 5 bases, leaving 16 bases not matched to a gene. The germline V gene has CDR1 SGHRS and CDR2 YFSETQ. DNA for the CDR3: TGCGCCAGCAGCAGACTCGGACCTAGCGGGGGTTATCAAGATACGCAGTATTTT. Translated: CASSRLGPSGGYQDTQYF.

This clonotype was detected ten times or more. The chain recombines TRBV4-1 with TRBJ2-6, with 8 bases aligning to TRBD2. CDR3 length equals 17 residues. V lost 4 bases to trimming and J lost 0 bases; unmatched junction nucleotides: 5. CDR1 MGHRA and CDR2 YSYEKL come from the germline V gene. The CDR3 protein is CASSPRGRSSGANVLTF. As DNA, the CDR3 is TGCGCCAGCAGCCCCCGCGGGAGGTCCTCTGGGGCCAACGTCCTGACTTTC.

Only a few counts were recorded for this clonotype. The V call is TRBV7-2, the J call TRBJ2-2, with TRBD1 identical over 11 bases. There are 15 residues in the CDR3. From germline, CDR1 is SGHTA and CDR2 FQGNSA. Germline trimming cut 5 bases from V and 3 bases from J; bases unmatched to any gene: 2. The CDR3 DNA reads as TGTGCCAGCAGCATGGGACAGGGGGACACCGGGGAGCTGTTTTTT. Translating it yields CASSMGQGDTGELFF.

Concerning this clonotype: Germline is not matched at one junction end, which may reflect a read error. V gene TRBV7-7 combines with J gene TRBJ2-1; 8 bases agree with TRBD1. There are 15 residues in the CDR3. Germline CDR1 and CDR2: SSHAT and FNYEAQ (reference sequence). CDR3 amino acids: CASSPRTGNIGEQFF. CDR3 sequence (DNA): TGTGCTAGCAGCCCACGGACAGGGAATATCGGTGAGCAGTTCTTC. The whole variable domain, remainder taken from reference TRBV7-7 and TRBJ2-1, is GAGVSQSPRYKVTKRGQDVTLRCDPISSHATLYWYQQALGQGPEFLTYFNYEAQPDKSGLPSDRFSAERPEGSISTLTIQRTEQRDSAMYRCASSPRTGNIGEQFFGPGTRLTVL.

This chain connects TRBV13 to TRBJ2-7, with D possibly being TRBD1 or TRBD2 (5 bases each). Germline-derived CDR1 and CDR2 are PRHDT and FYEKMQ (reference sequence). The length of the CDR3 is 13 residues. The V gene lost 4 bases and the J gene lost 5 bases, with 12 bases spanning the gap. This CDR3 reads CASSSLGDHEQYV. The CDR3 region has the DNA TGTGCCAGCAGCTCCTTGGGGGACCACGAGCAGTACGTC.

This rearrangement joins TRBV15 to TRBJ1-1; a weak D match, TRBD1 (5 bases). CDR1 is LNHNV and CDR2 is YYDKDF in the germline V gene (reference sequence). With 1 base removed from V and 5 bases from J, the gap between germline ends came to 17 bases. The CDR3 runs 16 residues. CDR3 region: CATSRGPGVGETEAFF. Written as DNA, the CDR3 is TGTGCCACCAGCAGAGGGCCGGGGGTCGGGGAGACTGAAGCTTTCTTT. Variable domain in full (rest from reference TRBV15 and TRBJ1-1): DAMVIQNPRYQVTQFGKPVTLSCSQTLNHNVMYWYQQKSSQAPKLLFHYYDKDFNNEADTPDNFQSRRPNTSFCFLDIRSPGLGDTAMYLCATSRGPGVGETEAFFGQGTRLTVV.

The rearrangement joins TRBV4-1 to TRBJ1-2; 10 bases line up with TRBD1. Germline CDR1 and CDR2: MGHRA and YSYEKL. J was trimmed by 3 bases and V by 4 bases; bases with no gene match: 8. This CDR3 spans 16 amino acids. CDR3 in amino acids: CASSLTPGTGDYGYTF. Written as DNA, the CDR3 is TGCGCCAGCAGCCTGACCCCCGGGACAGGGGACTATGGCTACACCTTC.

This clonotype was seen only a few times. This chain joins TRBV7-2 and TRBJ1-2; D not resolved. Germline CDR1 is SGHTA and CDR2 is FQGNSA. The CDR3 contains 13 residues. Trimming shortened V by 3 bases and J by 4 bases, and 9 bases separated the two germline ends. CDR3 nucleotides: TGTGCCAGCAGCTTTAGGCAGATCTATGGCTACACCTTC. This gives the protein CASSFRQIYGYTF. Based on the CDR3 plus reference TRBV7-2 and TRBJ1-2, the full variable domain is GAGVSQSPSNKVTEKGKDVELRCDPISGHTALYWYRQSLGQGLEFLIYFQGNSAPDKSGLPSDRFSAERTGGSVSTLTIQRTQQEDSAVYLCASSFRQIYGYTFGSGTRLTVV.

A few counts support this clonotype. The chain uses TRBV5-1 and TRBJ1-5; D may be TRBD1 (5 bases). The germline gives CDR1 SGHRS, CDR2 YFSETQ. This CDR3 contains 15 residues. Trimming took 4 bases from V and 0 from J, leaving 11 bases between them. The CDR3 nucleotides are TGCGCCAGCAGCGAGGGACTGTATAGCAATCAGCCCCAGCATTTT. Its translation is CASSEGLYSNQPQHF.

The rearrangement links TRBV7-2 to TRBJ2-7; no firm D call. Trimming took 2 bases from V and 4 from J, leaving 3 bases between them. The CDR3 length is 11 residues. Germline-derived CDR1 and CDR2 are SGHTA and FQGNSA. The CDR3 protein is CASSLQYEQYF. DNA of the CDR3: TGTGCCAGCAGCTTACAATACGAGCAGTACTTC.

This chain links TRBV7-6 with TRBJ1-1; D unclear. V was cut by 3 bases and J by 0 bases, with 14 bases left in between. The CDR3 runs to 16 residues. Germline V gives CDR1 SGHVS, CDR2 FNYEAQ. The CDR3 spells CASSFSPGRVNTEAFF. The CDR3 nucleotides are TGTGCCAGCAGCTTTTCTCCCGGGCGGGTGAACACTGAAGCTTTCTTT. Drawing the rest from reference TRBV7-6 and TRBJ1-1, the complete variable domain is GAGVSQSPRYKVTKRGQDVALRCDPISGHVSLYWYRQALGQGPEFLTYFNYEAQQDKSGLPNDRFSAERPEGSISTLTIQRTEQRDSAMYRCASSFSPGRVNTEAFFGQGTRLTVV.

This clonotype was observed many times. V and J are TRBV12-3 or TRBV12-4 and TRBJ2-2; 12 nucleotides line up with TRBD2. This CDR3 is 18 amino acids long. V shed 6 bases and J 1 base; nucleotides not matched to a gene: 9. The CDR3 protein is CASSPRTSGALNTGELFF. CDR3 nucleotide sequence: TGTGCCAGCAGCCCCCGGACTAGCGGGGCTTTGAACACCGGGGAGCTGTTTTTT.